These 5 T cell receptor beta chains came from one sample sequenced in a study of early stage breast cancer tumors. Generated by immunoSEQ multiplex PCR, the TCRdb table keeps only in-frame clones and is missing some. Among tens of thousands of clones listed, around 80% were seen once. The sequenced material came from blood. These receptors originate from a person aged 35 to 50 with breast cancer.

The chain uses TRBV19 and TRBJ1-5; 8 bases are shared with TRBD1. Unmatched junction bases numbered 7, after V lost 5 bases and J lost 4 bases. CDR1 is LNHDA and CDR2 is SQIVND in the germline V gene (reference sequence). CDR3 size: 15 residues. In nucleotides, the CDR3 is TGTGCCAGTAGTTCCGGGACAGGTCTTAATCAGCCCCAGCATTTT. Residues: CASSSGTGLNQPQHF. The variable domain in full, with the rest retrieved from reference TRBV19 and TRBJ1-5, is DGGITQSPKYLFRKEGQNVTLSCEQNLNHDAMYWYRQDPGQGLRLIYYSQIVNDFQKGDIAEGYSVSREKKESFPLTVTSAQKNPTAFYLCASSSGTGLNQPQHFGDGTRLSIL.

This chain connects TRBV20-1 to TRBJ2-3, with D unresolved. CDR3 length equals 11 residues. CDR1 DFQATT and CDR2 SNEGSKA come from the germline V gene (reference sequence). Trimming pared 4 bases from V and 7 bases from J, leaving 9 bases between. CDR3 sequence: CSAKLANTQYF. DNA for the CDR3: TGCAGTGCTAAACTTGCAAATACGCAGTATTTT.

The chain joins TRBV10-2 to TRBJ1-1; the match to TRBD1 covers 7 bases. Trimming removed 5 bases from V and 11 bases from J; junction bases left unmatched: 5. Germline V gives CDR1 WSHSY, CDR2 SAAADI. This CDR3 contains 11 residues. The CDR3 region has the DNA TGCGCCAGCAGTCCCAGGGGGGAGGCTTTCTTT. Its protein is CASSPRGEAFF.

The V call is TRBV7-9, the J call TRBJ2-1; TRBD2 aligns across 7 bases. The V gene's germline CDR1 is SEHNR and CDR2 FQNEAQ (reference sequence). V was clipped by 5 bases and J by 3 bases; unmatched bases: 7. This CDR3 has 15 residues. The CDR3 loop reads CASSNMGLLYNEQFF. CDR3 bases: TGTGCCAGCAGCAACATGGGACTACTCTACAATGAGCAGTTCTTC. The full variable domain, completed using reference TRBV7-9 and TRBJ2-1, is DTGVSQNPRHKITKRGQNVTFRCDPISEHNRLYWYRQTLGQGPEFLTYFQNEAQLEKSRLLSDRFSAERPKGSFSTLEIQRTEQGDSAMYLCASSNMGLLYNEQFFGPGTRLTVL.

This clone was seen a single time. The chain combines TRBV19 with TRBJ1-2; D is ambiguous. The germline V gene encodes CDR1 LNHDA and CDR2 SQIVND (reference sequence). V lost 3 bases and J 4 bases, leaving 9 bases between the germline ends. The CDR3 extends over 13 amino acids. Written as DNA, the CDR3 is TGTGCCAGTAGTATTTCGGAGCGCTATGGCTACACCTTC. Translation gives CASSISERYGYTF.